The 19 T cell receptor beta chains in this list originate from one sample, sequenced in a study of CD8+CD57+ T cells in acquired aplastic anemia. The TCR beta profiling, which covered VDJ combination and CDR3 sequence, was carried out using genomic DNA as the template. TCRdb ran MiXCR on the reads and lists one entry per CDR3 protein. The sample yields under 350,000 distinct CDR3 sequences, 45% to 65% seen once. Sequencing was done on patients that had shown CD8+CD57+ cell expansion by flow cytometry. Specimen: sorted CD4+, CD8+, or CD8+CD57+ T cells (not recorded which) from PBMCs. All receptors come from a human donor with aplastic anemia.

This clonotype was observed many times. The V call is TRBV24-1, the J call TRBJ1-4; D may be TRBD1 (6 bases). The CDR3 spans 12 residues. Germline-derived CDR1 and CDR2 are KGHDR and SFDVKD. Trimming pared 0 bases from V and 17 bases from J, leaving 12 bases between. The CDR3 here is CATSDLLDRRFF. The CDR3 nucleotides are TGTGCCACCAGTGATTTGCTAGACAGGAGATTTTTT.

There are many counts of this clonotype. This chain links TRBV2 with TRBJ1-2; TRBD1 matches 8 bases. With V trimmed by 11 bases and J by 7 bases, 18 bases remained unmatched. The CDR3 is 15 amino acids. Germline-derived CDR1 and CDR2 are SNHLY and FYNNEI. The CDR3 spells CAGKLQGTGGSGYTF. The CDR3 DNA reads TGTGCCGGCAAACTTCAGGGGACAGGAGGAAGTGGCTACACCTTC.

Regarding this clonotype: The junction differs from germline at one of its ends, possibly a read error. V gene TRBV5-1 combines with J gene TRBJ1-1; D remains ambiguous. In germline, CDR1 is SGHRS, CDR2 YFSETQ. The CDR3 length is 13 residues. CDR3 sequence: CASSSSRNTEAFF. CDR3 coding DNA: TGTGCCAGCAGCTCCTCTCGGAACACTGAAGCTTTCTTT. The entire variable domain, with the rest obtained from reference TRBV5-1 and TRBJ1-1, is as follows: KAGVTQTPRYLIKTRGQQVTLSCSPISGHRSVSWYQQTPGQGLQFLFEYFSETQRNKGNFPGRFSGRQFSNSRSEMNVSTLELGDSALYLCASSSSRNTEAFFGQGTRLTVV.

CDR3 in amino acids: CSAETSEETQYF. For the CDR3, the DNA is TGCAGTGCTGAAACTAGCGAGGAGACCCAGTACTTC. The chain employs TRBV20-1 and TRBJ2-7; 7 bases agree with TRBD2. The J call may be faulty, since TRBJ2-5 better matches the DNA end. The germline gives CDR1 DFQATT, CDR2 SNEGSKA (reference sequence). The CDR3 loop spans 12 amino acids.

The rearrangement uses TRBV25-1 and TRBJ2-1; TRBD2 agrees at 9 bases. CDR3 size: 14 residues. The germline V gene has CDR1 MGHDK and CDR2 SYGVNS. The trim removed 3 bases at V and 6 bases at J, leaving 3 bases unmatched. CDR3 nucleotide sequence: TGTGCCAGCAGTGATACACTAGCGGGCAATGAGCAGTTCTTC. Its protein product is CASSDTLAGNEQFF.

There are a few counts of this clonotype. The chain couples TRBV14 to TRBJ2-3; a possible D gene is TRBD1 (7 bases). V was trimmed by 3 bases and J by 4 bases, leaving 17 bases between them. In germline, CDR1 is SGHDN, CDR2 FVKESK. This CDR3 comprises 16 residues. The CDR3 is CASSQVAGGGADTQYF. The DNA for the CDR3 is TGTGCCAGCAGCCAGGTCGCTGGAGGGGGCGCAGATACGCAGTATTTT.

The chain has TRBV24-1 and TRBJ2-1; 8 nucleotides agree with TRBD1. Germline CDR1 reads KGHDR; CDR2 reads SFDVKD. The CDR3 contains 17 residues. Trimming cost V 3 bases and J 1 base; bases outside gene matches: 7. CDR3 region: CATSDVTGVASYNEQFF. CDR3 coding DNA: TGTGCCACCAGTGATGTGACAGGGGTAGCGTCCTACAATGAGCAGTTCTTC.

J is TRBJ2-1 and V is TRBV5-1, with a tentative D call TRBD1 (5 bases). Germline values: CDR1 SGHRS, CDR2 YFSETQ. The CDR3 covers 13 residues. V was clipped by 5 bases and J by 10 bases, with 16 bases between them. The CDR3 DNA reads as TGCGCCAGCAGTGGTGGTGCTCAGGGAGAGCAGTTCTTC. This encodes CASSGGAQGEQFF.

The chain has TRBV6-2 or TRBV6-3 and TRBJ1-1; D is unclear. Per germline, CDR1 MNHEY and CDR2 SVGEGT. Trimming removed 0 bases at V and 4 bases at J, with 9 bases between. The CDR3 runs to 14 residues. CDR3 bases: TGTGCCAGCAGTTACTCACCCCCCAGCACTGAAGCTTTCTTT. It codes for CASSYSPPSTEAFF.

The CDR3 reads CASSFPQSASPLHF. CDR3 sequence (DNA): TGTGCCAGCAGTTTCCCGCAATCGGCGTCACCCCTCCACTTT. The gene calls are TRBV12-3 or TRBV12-4 and TRBJ1-6; no definite D call. The V gene lost 3 bases and the J gene lost 10 bases, with 13 bases spanning the gap. The CDR3 is 14 amino acids.

The rearrangement links TRBV7-3 to TRBJ1-2; 7 bases map to TRBD1. Germline V gene lookup returns CDR1 SGHTA and CDR2 FQGTGA. This CDR3 comprises 15 residues. The V segment lost 1 base and the J segment 2 bases; nucleotides outside the gene matches: 4. CDR3 region: CASSLRQGINYGYTF. In DNA form, the CDR3 reads TGTGCCAGCAGCTTAAGACAGGGCATAAACTATGGCTACACCTTC.

There are a few counts of this clonotype. The J gene is TRBJ2-7, the V gene TRBV5-1; 7 bases align to TRBD1. The CDR3 consists of 15 residues. Losses at the gene ends were 6 bases for V and 0 bases for J; bases not matched to a gene: 9. In germline, CDR1 is SGHRS, CDR2 YFSETQ. In DNA, the CDR3 is TGCGCCAGCAACGCCGGGACAGCAAGCTCCTACGAGCAGTACTTC. Protein sequence: CASNAGTASSYEQYF. The complete variable domain, with remaining parts taken from reference TRBV5-1 and TRBJ2-7, reads KAGVTQTPRYLIKTRGQQVTLSCSPISGHRSVSWYQQTPGQGLQFLFEYFSETQRNKGNFPGRFSGRQFSNSRSEMNVSTLELGDSALYLCASNAGTASSYEQYFGPGTRLTVT.

This clonotype has just a few counts. The chain carries TRBV6-1 and TRBJ2-2, with TRBD2 identical over 8 bases. V shed 5 bases, J shed 3 bases, and the junction held 8 bases outside the gene matches. This CDR3 is built from 16 residues. Germline V lookup: CDR1 MNHNS, CDR2 SASEGT. CDR3 sequence (DNA): TGTGCCAGCAGTCCTATACTAGCGGACTACACCGGGGAGCTGTTTTTT. Its translation: CASSPILADYTGELFF.

The chain links TRBV14 to TRBJ2-7, with D hard to call. V dropped 1 base and J dropped 2 bases, with 9 bases sitting between them. CDR1 is SGHDN, CDR2 FVKESK, per germline. The length of the CDR3 is 14 residues. DNA of the CDR3: TGTGCCAGCAGCCAAGTTGACGGACCCTACGAGCAGTACTTC. Translating it yields CASSQVDGPYEQYF.

V is TRBV19 and J is TRBJ1-5; 8 nucleotides line up with TRBD1. CDR3 length: 15 amino acids. V lost 4 bases to trimming and J lost 4 bases; unmatched junction nucleotides: 6. Per the germline V gene, CDR1 is LNHDA and CDR2 is SQIVND (reference sequence). In DNA, the CDR3 is TGTGCCAGTAGTACGATAGACAGGGGTAATCAGCCCCAGCATTTT. The encoded protein is CASSTIDRGNQPQHF.

The chain has TRBV20-1 and TRBJ1-6; 7 nucleotides match TRBD1. The CDR3 extends over 13 amino acids. Per germline, CDR1 DFQATT and CDR2 SNEGSKA (reference sequence). The J segment lost 7 bases and the V segment lost 3 bases, leaving 3 bases of the junction unmatched. DNA of the CDR3: TGCAGTGCTAGGACAGGGACAAATTCACCCCTCCACTTT. The encoded protein is CSARTGTNSPLHF.

This clonotype has just one count. This chain joins TRBV19 and TRBJ2-1; TRBD2 is a possible D gene (6 bases). CDR3 length: 13 residues. Looked up from germline, CDR1 is LNHDA and CDR2 is SQIVND (reference sequence). V was shortened by 5 bases and J by 7 bases, with 12 bases between the two germline ends. CDR3 amino acids: CASSFGLLNEQFF. Here the CDR3 DNA reads TGTGCCAGTAGTTTCGGACTATTGAATGAGCAGTTCTTC.

The genes are TRBV7-8 and TRBJ2-5; TRBD1 might be the D (5 bases). The germline V gene has CDR1 SGHVS and CDR2 FQNEAQ. CDR3 length equals 16 residues. V was clipped by 5 bases and J by 5 bases, with 21 bases between them. CDR3 in DNA: TGTGCCAGCAGCCTACGAATCCAACAGGAAAAGGAGACCCAGTACTTC. Protein product: CASSLRIQQEKETQYF.

J is TRBJ1-4 and V is TRBV19; possible D gene TRBD1, 6 bases. There are 15 residues in the CDR3. V was pared by 4 bases and J by 7 bases, with 16 bases between. CDR1 and CDR2 from the germline V gene are LNHDA and SQIVND (reference sequence). The CDR3 region is CASSRGRGGLEKLFF. CDR3 nucleotide sequence: TGTGCCAGTAGTAGGGGGCGGGGAGGCCTTGAAAAACTGTTTTTT.